The 27 T cell receptor beta chains below come from one sample, sequenced in a study of T cell responses to AZD1222 COVID-19 vaccine. Some clones are missing from TCRdb's copy, which holds only in-frame ones; the method was immunoSEQ multiplex PCR. The sample consists of approximately 180,000 clones, approximately 86% of them appearing once. The sequenced sample was peripheral blood, obtained on day 0 of AZD1222 vaccination. The receptors shown here come from an adult in good health.

The table lists this clone with a count of one. The chain employs TRBV7-8 and TRBJ1-5; tentative D call: TRBD1 (6 bases). Per the germline V gene, CDR1 is SGHVS and CDR2 is FQNEAQ. The V and J ends lost 1 base and 0 bases respectively, with 10 bases between them. The CDR3 sequence is 16 residues long. The CDR3 here is CASSLGGTNSNQPQHF. CDR3 bases: TGTGCCAGCAGCTTAGGGGGGACAAATAGCAATCAGCCCCAGCATTTT.

The J gene is TRBJ2-7, the V gene TRBV4-1; D remains ambiguous. V was trimmed by 1 base and J by 3 bases, leaving 7 bases between them. The CDR3 runs to 13 residues. CDR1 and CDR2 from the germline V gene are MGHRA and YSYEKL. The CDR3 nucleotides read TGCGCCAGCAGCCAAGGTCCGGGCTACGAGCAGTACTTC. Translated: CASSQGPGYEQYF.

The V gene is TRBV2, the J gene TRBJ2-7, with D unclear. There are 14 residues in the CDR3. Trimming shortened V by 4 bases and J by 2 bases, and 12 bases separated the two germline ends. CDR1 is SNHLY and CDR2 is FYNNEI in the germline V gene. CDR3 in DNA: TGTGCCAGCAGTGGGGGTCCCACACCCTACGAGCAGTACTTC. It is translated as CASSGGPTPYEQYF.

The genes are TRBV7-3 and TRBJ1-2; possible D gene TRBD1, 6 bases. Germline CDR1 reads SGHTA; CDR2 reads FQGTGA. Trimming cost V 0 bases and J 7 bases, with 9 bases left between them. The CDR3 length is 13 residues. CDR3 sequence reads: CASSLTARGGYTF. The DNA for the CDR3 is TGTGCCAGCAGCTTAACGGCCAGGGGTGGCTACACCTTC.

V gene TRBV4-2 combines with J gene TRBJ1-2; D possibly corresponds to TRBD1 (5 bases). V lost 1 base to trimming and J lost 4 bases, with 22 bases between them. CDR1 is LGHNA and CDR2 is YNFKEQ in the germline V gene. CDR3 length: 18 amino acids. CDR3 sequence: CASSQARDTGTGSYGYTF. The CDR3 DNA is TGTGCCAGCAGCCAAGCTCGTGATACAGGAACAGGTTCCTATGGCTACACCTTC.

V is TRBV3-1 (or the pseudogene TRBV3-2) and J is TRBJ1-6; D call uncertain. CDR1 is LGHDT, CDR2 YNNKEL, per germline (reference sequence). The CDR3 covers 16 residues. The V end was cut by 3 bases, the J end by 2 bases, with 11 bases between. The CDR3 coding sequence is TGTGCCAGCAGCCATTCGACGGGAGCCTATAATTCACCCCTCCACTTT. It specifies CASSHSTGAYNSPLHF.

This chain uses TRBV7-9 with TRBJ2-7; 9 positions agree with TRBD1. CDR1 and CDR2 from the germline V gene are SEHNR and FQNEAQ (reference sequence). This CDR3 is built from 14 residues. After removal of 5 bases from V and 3 bases from J, the junction contained 5 bases not matched to a gene. CDR3: CASSLGTGIYEQYF. Here the CDR3 DNA reads TGTGCCAGCAGCCTGGGGACAGGGATCTACGAGCAGTACTTC.

The CDR3 sequence: CASSLVPGIPEAFF. CDR3 in DNA: TGCGCCAGCAGCTTAGTTCCAGGGATCCCTGAAGCTTTCTTT. The gene calls are TRBV5-1 and TRBJ1-1; tentatively, D is TRBD1 (5 bases). This CDR3 has 14 amino acids. V lost 2 bases and J lost 6, with 14 bases in between. Germline values: CDR1 SGHRS, CDR2 YFSETQ.

The V gene is TRBV5-6, the J gene TRBJ1-1; D uncertain. The germline CDR1 and CDR2 sequences are SGHDT and YYEEEE. The CDR3 has 13 residues. Trimming took 4 bases from V and 6 from J, leaving 13 bases between them. The CDR3 DNA reads TGTGCCAGCAGCCCGACGCTGATCGCTGAAGCTTTCTTT. Encoded protein: CASSPTLIAEAFF.

The chain has TRBV15 and TRBJ2-3; 10 bases fit TRBD2. The CDR3 is made up of 16 amino acids. With 5 bases clipped from V and 1 base from J, the junction kept 6 bases outside the gene matches. Germline CDR1 LNHNV, CDR2 YYDKDF (reference sequence). In DNA, the CDR3 is TGTGCCACCAGCTTTCGACTAGCGGGTCGCACAGATACGCAGTATTTT. Translating it yields CATSFRLAGRTDTQYF. Complete variable domain (other parts from reference TRBV15 and TRBJ2-3): DAMVIQNPRYQVTQFGKPVTLSCSQTLNHNVMYWYQQKSSQAPKLLFHYYDKDFNNEADTPDNFQSRRPNTSFCFLDIRSPGLGDTAMYLCATSFRLAGRTDTQYFGPGTRLTVL.

The chain carries TRBV5-6 and TRBJ2-7; D gene uncertain. This CDR3 spans 13 amino acids. V was shortened by 0 bases and J by 0 bases, with 4 bases between the two germline ends. CDR1 and CDR2 from the germline V gene are SGHDT and YYEEEE. CDR3 in amino acids: CASSLGISYEQYF. Written as DNA, the CDR3 is TGTGCCAGCAGCTTGGGGATCTCCTACGAGCAGTACTTC.

V is TRBV7-8 and J is TRBJ1-1; TRBD1 is a possible D gene (6 bases). The CDR3 runs to 16 residues. Germline V gene data show CDR1 as SGHVS and CDR2 as FQNEAQ. Trimming took 5 bases from V and 4 from J, leaving 20 bases between them. The DNA for the CDR3 is TGTGCCAGCAGCCCGAGCCGATGGGGGCCGGGCACTGAAGCTTTCTTT. Protein: CASSPSRWGPGTEAFF.

J is TRBJ2-1 and V is TRBV28; D is undetermined. Trimming left V 5 bases short and J 0 bases short, with 14 bases between. This CDR3 spans 16 amino acids. Per the germline V gene, CDR1 is MDHEN and CDR2 is SYDVKM. CDR3 residues: CASSPSGLSSYNEQFF. The CDR3 region has the DNA TGTGCCAGCAGTCCCTCAGGCTTAAGCTCCTACAATGAGCAGTTCTTC.

The rearrangement joins TRBV4-2 to TRBJ1-4; D unclear. Per germline, CDR1 LGHNA and CDR2 YNFKEQ. Between the trimmed V and J ends, which lost 2 bases and 0 bases, there was a span of 7 bases. This CDR3 comprises 15 residues. The CDR3 DNA sequence: TGTGCCAGCAGCCAAACAAGAGCAACTAATGAAAAACTGTTTTTT. This translates into CASSQTRATNEKLFF.

This clone was counted a single time. The CDR3 region has the DNA TGTGCCAGCAGCACCCTCGGACAGGGGGATTCACCCCTCCACTTT. This codes for CASSTLGQGDSPLHF. This chain joins TRBV3-1 (or the pseudogene TRBV3-2) and TRBJ1-6; TRBD1 matches at 10 bases. V shed 5 bases, J shed 8 bases, and the junction held 6 bases outside the gene matches. The V gene's germline CDR1 is LGHDT and CDR2 YNNKEL (reference sequence). This CDR3 has 15 amino acids.

J is TRBJ1-6 and V is TRBV28; D remains unclear. The CDR3 is made up of 16 amino acids. V was trimmed by 6 bases and J by 9 bases, leaving 21 bases between them. Looked up from germline, CDR1 is MDHEN and CDR2 is SYDVKM. CDR3 coding DNA: TGTGCCAGCAGCAAACACACCCGGGCAAAGGGTTCACCCCTCCACTTT. Translated: CASSKHTRAKGSPLHF.

The chain joins TRBV6-2 or TRBV6-3 to TRBJ2-7, with D perhaps matching TRBD1 or TRBD2 (5 bases each). The V gene lost 4 bases and the J gene lost 6 bases, with 16 bases spanning the gap. The CDR3 extends over 14 amino acids. Germline CDR1 and CDR2: MNHEY and SVGEGT. CDR3 loop: CASSSRRGASEQYF. CDR3 sequence (DNA): TGTGCCAGCAGTTCCCGGAGAGGGGCCAGCGAGCAGTACTTC.

V is TRBV27 and J is TRBJ2-2; D is undetermined. Per germline, CDR1 MNHEY and CDR2 SMNVEV (reference sequence). The CDR3 covers 17 residues. V was trimmed by 6 bases and J by 0 bases, leaving 17 bases between them. CDR3 nucleotide sequence: TGTGCCAGCAGGCCCGTTACCCCAGCATCGAACACCGGGGAGCTGTTTTTT. Its translation is CASRPVTPASNTGELFF.

V usage is TRBV10-3 and J usage is TRBJ1-2, with D perhaps TRBD1 (6 bases). Germline loops: CDR1 ENHRY, CDR2 SYGVKD. V dropped 4 bases and J dropped 7 bases, with 19 bases sitting between them. This CDR3 has 15 residues. The DNA of the CDR3 is TGTGCCATCAGTGGACCGGACAGAGGGAGCTCTGGCTACACCTTC. It yields the protein CAISGPDRGSSGYTF.

This CDR3 reads CASSSWRLNTEAFF. The CDR3 DNA follows: TGTGCCAGCAGCAGCTGGAGGCTAAACACTGAAGCTTTCTTT. The gene calls are TRBV21-1 and TRBJ1-1. TRBV21-1 is listed as a pseudogene. The CDR3 has 14 amino acids.

The chain carries TRBV4-1 and TRBJ2-1, with D perhaps matching TRBD1 or TRBD2 (5 bases each). Germline V lookup: CDR1 MGHRA, CDR2 YSYEKL. The V gene lost 4 bases and the J gene lost 6 bases, with 13 bases spanning the gap. The CDR3 contains 14 residues. The CDR3 nucleotides are TGCGCCAGCAGCCCAGCCGGGGCCCCCAATGAGCAGTTCTTC. Protein product: CASSPAGAPNEQFF.

The chain carries TRBV19 and TRBJ2-7; 7 bases are a match to TRBD1. Germline V gene sequence: CDR1 LNHDA, CDR2 SQIVND (reference sequence). The length of the CDR3 is 14 residues. V shed 4 bases, J shed 2 bases, and the junction held 5 bases outside the gene matches. CDR3 in amino acids: CASSNNRGPYEQYF. CDR3 sequence (DNA): TGTGCCAGTAGTAACAACAGGGGACCCTACGAGCAGTACTTC.

The chain recombines TRBV4-2 with TRBJ2-2, with D perhaps TRBD2 (6 bases). This CDR3 is 16 amino acids long. Germline V gene sequence: CDR1 LGHNA, CDR2 YNFKEQ. V was clipped by 3 bases and J by 2 bases, with 13 bases between them. Written as DNA, the CDR3 is TGTGCCAGCAGCCAGGGTGCGGGGCCTAACACCGGGGAGCTGTTTTTT. It yields the protein CASSQGAGPNTGELFF.

The V gene is TRBV7-9, the J gene TRBJ1-5; no reliable D call. This CDR3 has 13 residues. Germline CDR1 reads SEHNR; CDR2 reads FQNEAQ (reference sequence). The germline V and J ends were trimmed by 6 bases and 2 bases, with 8 bases remaining between them. The CDR3 here is CASSPQGNQPQHF. DNA for the CDR3: TGTGCCAGCAGTCCTCAGGGCAATCAGCCCCAGCATTTT.

The chain is built from TRBV6-5 and TRBJ2-1; 8 positions agree with TRBD1. Germline loops: CDR1 MNHEY, CDR2 SVGAGI. The CDR3 sequence is 13 residues long. V shed 8 bases, J shed 6 bases, and the junction held 6 bases outside the gene matches. For the CDR3, the DNA is TGTGCCAGCGGGACAGGTCGAGGCAATGAGCAGTTCTTC. It translates to CASGTGRGNEQFF.

The chain has TRBV19 and TRBJ2-7; unclear D gene. The CDR3 totals 13 residues. V lost 4 bases to trimming and J lost 2 bases, with 9 bases between them. Germline V CDR1 and CDR2: LNHDA, SQIVND (reference sequence). CDR3 sequence: CASSTLGAYEQYF. The CDR3 nucleotides are TGTGCCAGTAGTACACTGGGTGCCTACGAGCAGTACTTC.

This chain uses TRBV28 with TRBJ1-2, with D tentatively TRBD1 (6 bases). The CDR3 totals 16 residues. Between the trimmed V and J ends, which lost 7 bases and 1 base, there was a span of 19 bases. Germline lookup yields CDR1 MDHEN and CDR2 SYDVKM. The DNA of the CDR3 is TGTGCCAGCACCCGCACGGGGGCAGGGAATAACTATGGCTACACCTTC. Translated: CASTRTGAGNNYGYTF.